What follows are 11 T cell receptor beta chains derived from one specimen sequenced in a study of blood T cell repertoires in COVID-19. The data were produced by immunoSEQ multiplex PCR, yet TCRdb's version contains in-frame clones alone and is incomplete. The profile covers about 240,000 clones, with roughly 82% appearing a single time and over 3.5% taken by the ten largest. Sequencing was performed on peripheral blood. The source is a woman in her 70s with acute or convalescent COVID-19.

The rearrangement links TRBV4-3 to TRBJ2-2; the match to TRBD2 covers 9 bases. The J segment lost 2 bases and the V segment lost 0 bases, leaving 7 bases of the junction unmatched. The germline CDR1 and CDR2 sequences are LGHNA and YSLEER. This CDR3 is 18 amino acids long. The CDR3 sequence is CASSQDDLRGGNTGELFF. The CDR3 DNA follows: TGCGCCAGCAGCCAAGATGACTTGCGGGGGGGAAACACCGGGGAGCTGTTTTTT.

V usage is TRBV3-1 (or the pseudogene TRBV3-2) and J usage is TRBJ2-7; 7 bases agree with TRBD1. Germline V gives CDR1 LGHDT, CDR2 YNNKEL (reference sequence). The CDR3 totals 14 residues. With 5 bases clipped from V and 4 bases from J, the junction kept 8 bases outside the gene matches. The CDR3 loop is CASSFLGGYYEQYF. In nucleotides, the CDR3 is TGTGCCAGCAGCTTCCTAGGGGGCTATTACGAGCAGTACTTC.

The chain links TRBV11-2 to TRBJ2-7; D is perhaps TRBD2 (6 bases). CDR1 is SGHAT, CDR2 FQNNGV, per germline. V was shortened by 4 bases and J by 4 bases, with 11 bases between the two germline ends. This CDR3 has 13 amino acids. The CDR3 region has the DNA TGTGCCAGCAGCTCTCCGGCGGGATACGAGCAGTACTTC. It yields the protein CASSSPAGYEQYF.

The chain carries TRBV28 and TRBJ1-4; 8 bases map to TRBD1. V trimming: 7 bases; J trimming: 4 bases; junction bases outside the gene matches: 5. The CDR3 has 14 amino acids. CDR1 MDHEN and CDR2 SYDVKM come from the germline V gene. CDR3 region: CASNQGAGNEKLFF. For the CDR3, the DNA is TGTGCCAGCAACCAGGGGGCGGGTAATGAAAAACTGTTTTTT. Full variable domain (remainder filled in from reference TRBV28 and TRBJ1-4): DVKVTQSSRYLVKRTGEKVFLECVQDMDHENMFWYRQDPGLGLRLIYFSYDVKMKEKGDIPEGYSVSREKKERFSLILESASTNQTSMYLCASNQGAGNEKLFFGSGTQLSVL.

The genes are TRBV6-9 and TRBJ1-5, with D unclear. Trimming removed 2 bases from V and 4 bases from J, with 18 bases in between. The germline gives CDR1 MNHGY, CDR2 SVAAGI. The CDR3 sequence is 17 residues long. CDR3 in amino acids: CASSYIVLRSPNQPQHF. DNA for the CDR3: TGTGCCAGCAGTTATATAGTCCTGAGGAGTCCTAATCAGCCCCAGCATTTT.

The rearrangement links TRBV19 to TRBJ2-1, with D possibly being TRBD1 (5 bases). This CDR3 contains 15 residues. Trimming removed 5 bases at V and 2 bases at J, with 13 bases between. CDR1 LNHDA and CDR2 SQIVND come from the germline V gene (reference sequence). Written as DNA, the CDR3 is TGTGCCAGTAGTGGAACAGGTGGCCCCTACAATGAGCAGTTCTTC. Translated: CASSGTGGPYNEQFF. The complete variable domain, with remaining parts taken from reference TRBV19 and TRBJ2-1, reads DGGITQSPKYLFRKEGQNVTLSCEQNLNHDAMYWYRQDPGQGLRLIYYSQIVNDFQKGDIAEGYSVSREKKESFPLTVTSAQKNPTAFYLCASSGTGGPYNEQFFGPGTRLTVL.

The V gene is TRBV28, the J gene TRBJ1-1; D remains unclear. Germline V CDR1 and CDR2: MDHEN, SYDVKM. V dropped 2 bases and J dropped 0 bases, with 4 bases sitting between them. The CDR3 covers 13 residues. This CDR3 is CASSLTVNTEAFF. The CDR3, as DNA: TGTGCCAGCAGTTTAACGGTGAACACTGAAGCTTTCTTT.

This chain uses TRBV18 with TRBJ1-1, with D unclear. Trimming took off 2 bases at V and 1 base at J, with 8 bases between the two ends. Germline CDR1 reads KGHSH; CDR2 reads LQKENI. The CDR3 is made up of 14 amino acids. The CDR3 DNA sequence: TGTGCCAGCTCACCAACAGCCCCGAACACTGAAGCTTTCTTT. As protein: CASSPTAPNTEAFF.

This chain uses TRBV6-5 with TRBJ2-7, with D possibly matching TRBD2 (6 bases). CDR1 MNHEY and CDR2 SVGAGI come from the germline V gene. Trimming took 1 base from V and 1 from J, leaving 8 bases between them. This CDR3 spans 14 amino acids. The CDR3 loop reads CASSYWRGSYEQYF. CDR3 bases: TGTGCCAGCAGTTACTGGCGGGGATCCTACGAGCAGTACTTC.

V usage is TRBV7-9 and J usage is TRBJ1-1; 7 nucleotides align to TRBD1. V was pared by 2 bases and J by 3 bases, with 3 bases of the junction left unmatched. Germline lookup yields CDR1 SEHNR and CDR2 FQNEAQ (reference sequence). This CDR3 is 14 amino acids long. The DNA for the CDR3 is TGTGCCAGCAGCTTACAGGGGGTATACACTGAAGCTTTCTTT. As protein: CASSLQGVYTEAFF. Using reference TRBV7-9 and TRBJ1-1 for the parts outside the CDR3, the full variable domain is DTGVSQNPRHKITKRGQNVTFRCDPISEHNRLYWYRQTLGQGPEFLTYFQNEAQLEKSRLLSDRFSAERPKGSFSTLEIQRTEQGDSAMYLCASSLQGVYTEAFFGQGTRLTVV.

This rearrangement joins TRBV6-5 to TRBJ2-3; the D is unclear. Trimming stripped 11 bases from V and 1 base from J, with 13 bases between. CDR1 and CDR2 (germline): MNHEY, SVGAGI. There are 13 residues in the CDR3. The chain's CDR3 is CAANLGGTDTQYF. CDR3 sequence (DNA): TGTGCCGCTAACCTAGGAGGCACAGATACGCAGTATTTT.